This T cell receptor beta chain was sequenced in a study of response to subunit inactivated influenza vaccine. Study-wide points: Few additional T cells are recruited per seasonal influenza vaccination, authors suggested.

This CDR3 has 15 amino acids. Germline CDR1 is SGHRS and CDR2 is YFSETQ. V was pared by 4 bases and J by 5 bases, with 11 bases of the junction left unmatched. With regard to this clonotype: Its antigen remains unidentified.

Via MiXCR, TCRdb re-called the RT-PCR reads, giving one row per CDR3 protein. The sample contains roughly 570,000 distinct CDR3 sequences, 10% to 15% of which appear only once. The chain joins TRBV5-1 to TRBJ2-5; 7 bases align to TRBD1. This clonotype was sampled from a man aged 50 or older who received an inactivated influenza vaccine. Sequencing was performed on PBMCs from blood, taken more than 35 days after vaccination. CDR3 amino acids: CASSDEDRNYETQYF. CDR3 DNA: TGCGCCAGCAGCGACGAGGACAGGAACTACGAGACCCAGTACTTC. The entire variable domain, with the rest obtained from reference TRBV5-1 and TRBJ2-5, is as follows: KAGVTQTPRYLIKTRGQQVTLSCSPISGHRSVSWYQQTPGQGLQFLFEYFSETQRNKGNFPGRFSGRQFSNSRSEMNVSTLELGDSALYLCASSDEDRNYETQYFGPGTRLLVL.